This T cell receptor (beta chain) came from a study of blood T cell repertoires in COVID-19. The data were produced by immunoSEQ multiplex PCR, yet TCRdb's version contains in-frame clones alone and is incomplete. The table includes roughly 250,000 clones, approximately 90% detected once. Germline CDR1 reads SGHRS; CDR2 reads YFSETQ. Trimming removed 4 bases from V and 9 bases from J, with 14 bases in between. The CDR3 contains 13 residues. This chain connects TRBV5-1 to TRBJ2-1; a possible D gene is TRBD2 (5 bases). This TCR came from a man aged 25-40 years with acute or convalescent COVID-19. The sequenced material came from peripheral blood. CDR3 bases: TGCGCCAGCAGCCCCCGGACTGATCTTGAGCAGTTCTTC. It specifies CASSPRTDLEQFF. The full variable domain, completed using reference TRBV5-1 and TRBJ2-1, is KAGVTQTPRYLIKTRGQQVTLSCSPISGHRSVSWYQQTPGQGLQFLFEYFSETQRNKGNFPGRFSGRQFSNSRSEMNVSTLELGDSALYLCASSPRTDLEQFFGPGTRLTVL.